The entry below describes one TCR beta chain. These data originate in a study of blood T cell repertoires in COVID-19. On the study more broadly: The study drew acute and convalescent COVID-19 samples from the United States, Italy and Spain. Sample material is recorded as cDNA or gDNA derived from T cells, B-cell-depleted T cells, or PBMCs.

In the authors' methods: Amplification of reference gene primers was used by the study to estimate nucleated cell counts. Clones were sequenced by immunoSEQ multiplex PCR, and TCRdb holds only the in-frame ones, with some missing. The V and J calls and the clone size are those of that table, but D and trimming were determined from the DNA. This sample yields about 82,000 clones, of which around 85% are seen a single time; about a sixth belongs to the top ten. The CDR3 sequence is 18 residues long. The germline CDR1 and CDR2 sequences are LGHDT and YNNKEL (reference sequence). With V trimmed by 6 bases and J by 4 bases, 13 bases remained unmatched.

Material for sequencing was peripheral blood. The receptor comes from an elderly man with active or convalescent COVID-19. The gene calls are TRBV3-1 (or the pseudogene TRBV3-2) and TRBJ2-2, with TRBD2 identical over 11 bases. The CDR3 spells CASRKVRLAGRGTGELFF. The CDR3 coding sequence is TGTGCCAGCAGGAAAGTACGACTAGCGGGGCGGGGCACCGGGGAGCTGTTTTTT.